This entry concerns a single T cell receptor beta chain. CDR1 MNHNS and CDR2 SASEGT come from the germline V gene. The CDR3 is made up of 15 amino acids. Trimming cost V 3 bases and J 4 bases; bases outside gene matches: 4. Individuals who donated were healthy Caucasians from Russia aged 6 to 90. The data originate from a study of blood T cells in healthy people across ages. Together with a sample-barcoded 5' primer, a J-beta primer mix was included in a second PCR lasting about 7 to 11 cycles. Through a template-switch adaptor with 12 random nucleotides, each cDNA molecule received a tag. Each CDR3 protein gets one entry after TCRdb re-called the 5' RACE reads with MiXCR. The sample includes 1.5 million to 2 million distinct CDR3 sequences, about 50% of them seen just once.

Sample: blood. The chain employs TRBV6-1 and TRBJ1-5; 9 nucleotides line up with TRBD1. The receptor's source is a woman aged 40 to 50 in good health. The CDR3, as DNA: TGTGCCAGCAGTGAGGGGACAGGGCAGAATCAGCCCCAGCATTTT. Translating gives CASSEGTGQNQPQHF.